What follows describes a single T cell receptor (beta chain). Its antigen is currently unknown. This CDR3 contains 15 residues. V lost 5 bases and J lost 1; bases outside the gene matches: 8. Germline V gene lookup returns CDR1 LNHDA and CDR2 SQIVND (reference sequence). This entry is derived from a study of graft-versus-host responses after intestinal transplantation. Broader study findings: Some patients had graft-donor T cell macrochimerism. In their allografts, the ratios of graft-versus-host to host-versus-graft T cell clones were high. With peak circulating GvH clone levels came an association with early post-transplant HvG declines. Recipient-marrow GvH clones were detected, some having first appeared in ileum or blood.

Clones were read by immunoSEQ multiplex PCR, and TCRdb kept only the in-frame ones, dropping some. This sample has just over 95,000 clones; 80% to 95% occur once, and the top ten carry 0.15% to 0.2%. The V gene is TRBV19, the J gene TRBJ2-7, with 7 bases identical to TRBD1. The receptor was derived from a human donor who received an intestinal transplant. This specimen consisted of unstimulated CD4+ T cells sorted from spleen or lymph node cells, obtained before intestinal transplant. The CDR3 reads CASSARGSISYEQYF. The CDR3 DNA is TGTGCCAGTAGTGCCAGGGGGTCGATTTCCTACGAGCAGTACTTC. Using reference TRBV19 and TRBJ2-7 for the parts outside the CDR3, the full variable domain is DGGITQSPKYLFRKEGQNVTLSCEQNLNHDAMYWYRQDPGQGLRLIYYSQIVNDFQKGDIAEGYSVSREKKESFPLTVTSAQKNPTAFYLCASSARGSISYEQYFGPGTRLTVT.